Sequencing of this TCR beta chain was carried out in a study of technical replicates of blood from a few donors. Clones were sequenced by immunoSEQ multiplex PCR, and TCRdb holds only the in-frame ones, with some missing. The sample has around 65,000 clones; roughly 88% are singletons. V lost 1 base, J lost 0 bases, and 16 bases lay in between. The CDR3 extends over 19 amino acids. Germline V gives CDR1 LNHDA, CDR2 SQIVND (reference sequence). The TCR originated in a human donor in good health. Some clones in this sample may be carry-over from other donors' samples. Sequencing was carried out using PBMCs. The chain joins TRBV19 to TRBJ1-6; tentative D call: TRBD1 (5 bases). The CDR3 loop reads CASSIVRWTTGSYNSPLHF. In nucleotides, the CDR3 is TGTGCCAGTAGTATAGTCAGGTGGACAACGGGCTCCTATAATTCACCCCTCCACTTT.